The TCR beta chain described here comes from a study of OX40 agonist ivuxolimab in advanced cancers. Study results and limitations: The antigen specificity of the peripheral T cells (those that were expanded) was not determined.

There are 14 residues in the CDR3. The trim removed 1 base at V and 7 bases at J, leaving 6 bases unmatched. Per germline, CDR1 SGHTA and CDR2 FQGNSA. TCRdb's table, derived via immunoSEQ multiplex PCR, lists solely in-frame clones and lacks some. The data hold 20,000 to 30,000 clones, with over 60% observed a single time. As for this clone: Its antigen is still unknown.

This receptor was obtained from an adult with an advanced solid tumor such as melanoma, head and neck, liver or kidney cancer. This rearrangement joins TRBV7-2 to TRBJ2-7, with TRBD2 matching over 8 bases. The source was CD4+ or CD8+ T cells sorted from blood, collected in a trial of the OX40 agonist ivuxolimab. The CDR3 DNA is TGTGCCAGCAGCTTAGTCAGTGCGGGGGGTGAGCAGTACTTC. Amino acids: CASSLVSAGGEQYF.